The T cell receptor (beta chain) under discussion was sequenced for a study of cytomegalovirus exposure and HLA in healthy donors. About this clone: Its matching antigen is unknown.

Germline V gene lookup returns CDR1 LNHDA and CDR2 SQIVND (reference sequence). The length of the CDR3 is 14 residues. Trimming at V came to 10 bases and at J to 5 bases, leaving 8 bases not matched to a gene. The study's findings and limits: TCR beta sequences reportedly predicted most subjects' HLA-A and HLA-B alleles accurately. Some highly shared sequence variants likely arose as a pipeline artifact. Most sequenced TCRs were rare (though some public TCRs occurred in many donors).

13 Jbeta primers and 60 Vbeta primers were used for the PCR. Assay: immunoSEQ multiplex PCR; the TCRdb copy retains only in-frame clones and omits some. The sample has around 150,000 clones, 75% to 90% seen once. The sequenced sample was PBMCs. The chain recombines TRBV19 with TRBJ2-2; 9 nucleotides match TRBD1. The receptor's source is a woman between 50 and 59 years old in good health and CMV-seropositive. CDR3 residues: CATNVGQGTGELFF. The DNA for the CDR3 is TGTGCCACCAACGTGGGACAGGGTACCGGGGAGCTGTTTTTT.